This T cell receptor (beta chain) was captured in a study of regulatory T cells in long-lasting Graves disease. Study at large: Less than 3 months of antithyroid drugs had been taken by newly diagnosed Graves' patients.

This clonotype was counted only a few times. Antigen unknown. One end of the junction fails to match germline, which may point to a read error. The study's findings and limits: Lower TCR diversity was seen in persistent Graves' patients than in newly diagnosed ones.

iRepertoire HTBI primers and Arm-PCR of CDR3 regions built TCR beta libraries. TCRdb fed the multiplex PCR reads into MiXCR, producing one record per CDR3 protein. Found here are approximately 300,000 distinct CDR3 sequences, 15% to 20% of them singletons; the top ten hold roughly 40%. Sample time point: newly diagnosed GD, antithyroid drugs for less than 3 months. Making the TCR library involved RNA that had been extracted from PBMCs. This material consisted of peripheral blood mononuclear cells (PBMCs), taken at new diagnosis, from a patient treated with antithyroid drugs. The clonotype originates from a female donor with Graves disease.

CDR3 nucleotide sequence: TGCGCCAGCAGCTTGGCCGGACATAACAGGGGTAGGGACTCCTGCGAGCAGTACTTC. Translation gives CASSLAGHNRGRDSCEQYF. The chain joins TRBV5-1 to TRBJ2-7, with a weak D call TRBD1 (7 bases). Germline lookup yields CDR1 SGHRS and CDR2 YFSETQ. The CDR3 covers 19 residues. Drawing the rest from reference TRBV5-1 and TRBJ2-7, the complete variable domain is KAGVTQTPRYLIKTRGQQVTLSCSPISGHRSVSWYQQTPGQGLQFLFEYFSETQRNKGNFPGRFSGRQFSNSRSEMNVSTLELGDSALYLCASSLAGHNRGRDSCEQYFGPGTRLTVT.